This TCR beta chain was identified in a study of T cells expressing NK-cell markers. Looking at the study overall: The eight sequenced donors comprised seven who were HCMV-seropositive and one who was seronegative.

CDR3 length equals 13 residues. The germline CDR1 and CDR2 sequences are DFQATT and SNEGSKA (reference sequence). A 5'RACE template switching approach incorporating UMIs was used to make TCR beta cDNA. TCRdb reprocessed the 5' RACE reads and reports one entry per CDR3 protein, with no DNA. This table holds hundreds of thousands of distinct CDR3 sequences. Material: blood T cells: a sorted CD56 or NKG2C T cell subset, CD4+ or CD8+ T cells, or bulk PBMC T cells (not recorded which). V usage is TRBV20-1 and J usage is TRBJ1-4; the D gene TCRdb calls, TRBD1, cannot be checked with no DNA. The TCR comes from a woman between 18 and 75 years old in good health. CDR3 protein: CSAARDTNEKLFF.